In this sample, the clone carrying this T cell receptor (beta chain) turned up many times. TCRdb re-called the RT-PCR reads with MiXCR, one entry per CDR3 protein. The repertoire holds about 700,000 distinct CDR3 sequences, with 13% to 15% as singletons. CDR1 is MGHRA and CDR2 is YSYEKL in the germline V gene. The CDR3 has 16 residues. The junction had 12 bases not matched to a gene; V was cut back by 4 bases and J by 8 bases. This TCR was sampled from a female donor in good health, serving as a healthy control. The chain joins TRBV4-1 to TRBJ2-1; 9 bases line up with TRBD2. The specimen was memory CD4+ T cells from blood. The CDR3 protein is CASSPRGSGRPDEQFF. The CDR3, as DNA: TGCGCCAGCAGCCCAAGGGGTAGCGGGAGACCCGATGAGCAGTTCTTC.